This T cell receptor beta chain was sequenced in a study of blood T cells in healthy people across ages. CDR3 length: 15 amino acids. V was cut by 2 bases and J by 4 bases, with 15 bases left in between. A second PCR, run for about 7 to 11 cycles, used a sample-barcoded 5' primer plus a J-beta primer mix. Each CDR3 protein is one row after TCRdb ran MiXCR on the 5' RACE reads. Among under 800,000 distinct CDR3 sequences listed, approximately 43% were seen once. The chain joins TRBV12-3 or TRBV12-4 to TRBJ2-7; possible D gene TRBD1, 6 bases. The sequence was obtained from an older woman in good health. The sequencing sample was made of blood. This CDR3 is CASSLRRLGAYEQYF. The CDR3 coding sequence is TGTGCCAGCAGTTTAAGGCGGCTGGGGGCGTACGAGCAGTACTTC.